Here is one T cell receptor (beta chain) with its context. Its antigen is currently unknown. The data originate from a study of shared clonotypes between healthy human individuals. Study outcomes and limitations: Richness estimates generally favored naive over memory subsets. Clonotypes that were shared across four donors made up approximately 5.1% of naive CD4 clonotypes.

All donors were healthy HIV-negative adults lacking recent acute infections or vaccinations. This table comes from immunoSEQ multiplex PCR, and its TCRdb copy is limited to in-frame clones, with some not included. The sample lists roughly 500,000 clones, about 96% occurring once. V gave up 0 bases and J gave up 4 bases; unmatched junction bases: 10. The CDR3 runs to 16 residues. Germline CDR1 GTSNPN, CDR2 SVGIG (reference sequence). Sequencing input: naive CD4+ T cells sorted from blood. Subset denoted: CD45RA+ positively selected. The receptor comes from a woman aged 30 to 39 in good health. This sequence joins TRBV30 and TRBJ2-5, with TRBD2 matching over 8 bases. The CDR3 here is CAWSVRPAGVPETQYF. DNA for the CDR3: TGTGCCTGGAGTGTACGGCCAGCGGGAGTGCCAGAGACCCAGTACTTC.